The 27 T cell receptor beta chains listed next were all sequenced from one sample in a study of cytomegalovirus exposure and HLA in healthy donors. Vbeta (60) and Jbeta (13) primers were used in the PCR. This table comes from immunoSEQ multiplex PCR, and its TCRdb copy is limited to in-frame clones, with some not included. Counted here are 120,000 or so clones, around 80% occurring once; the ten biggest clones make up 2.1%. Sequences were obtained from PBMCs. The receptors derive from a man between 25 and 39 years old in good health and CMV-seronegative.

This clone was detected only a few times. The rearrangement joins TRBV7-2 to TRBJ1-1; 8 bases are a match to TRBD1. CDR3 size: 15 residues. The ends lost 5 bases at V and 3 bases at J; junction bases unmatched: 8. The V gene's germline CDR1 is SGHTA and CDR2 FQGNSA. CDR3 DNA sequence: TGTGCCAGCAGCCCCGGACAGGGACTCGACACTGAAGCTTTCTTT. It translates to CASSPGQGLDTEAFF.

This chain links TRBV7-2 with TRBJ2-7; 8 bases agree with TRBD1. Looked up from germline, CDR1 is SGHTA and CDR2 is FQGNSA. The CDR3 covers 12 residues. V shed 5 bases, J shed 12 bases, and the junction held 9 bases outside the gene matches. The CDR3 is CASSDYRGVLYF. The CDR3 DNA follows: TGTGCCAGCAGCGATTACAGGGGGGTTCTGTACTTC.

The CDR3 DNA is TGCGCCAGCAGCACACGACAGGGATCCTACGAGCAGTACTTC. Protein: CASSTRQGSYEQYF. V is TRBV5-1 and J is TRBJ2-7, with 7 bases fitting TRBD1. The CDR3 covers 14 residues. Germline loops: CDR1 SGHRS, CDR2 YFSETQ. The trim removed 4 bases at V and 1 base at J, leaving 5 bases unmatched.

V and J are TRBV6-6 and TRBJ2-3, with 10 bases aligning to TRBD2. Germline CDR1 is MNHNY and CDR2 is SVGAGI (reference sequence). J lost 3 bases, V lost 5 bases, and 8 bases had no gene match. CDR3 length: 16 residues. The CDR3 DNA sequence: TGTGCCAGCAGTGTAAAGCGGGGGGGCAGGACAGATACGCAGTATTTT. It yields the protein CASSVKRGGRTDTQYF.

This clone was observed a few times. The V call is TRBV28, the J call TRBJ1-5; 7 bases line up with TRBD1. V dropped 7 bases and J dropped 2; count of bases not matched to a gene: 14. CDR3 length: 17 amino acids. CDR1 is MDHEN and CDR2 is SYDVKM in the germline V gene. The DNA of the CDR3 is TGTGCCAGCAACAGGGACAGCTTAAAAGTGGGCAATCAGCCCCAGCATTTT. This codes for CASNRDSLKVGNQPQHF. Looking up the rest from reference TRBV28 and TRBJ1-5 gives the full variable domain: DVKVTQSSRYLVKRTGEKVFLECVQDMDHENMFWYRQDPGLGLRLIYFSYDVKMKEKGDIPEGYSVSREKKERFSLILESASTNQTSMYLCASNRDSLKVGNQPQHFGDGTRLSIL.

The gene calls are TRBV5-1 and TRBJ1-1; 8 positions agree with TRBD1. CDR1 and CDR2 from the germline V gene are SGHRS and YFSETQ. The CDR3 runs 14 residues. The V gene end was trimmed by 3 bases and the J gene end by 5 bases; junction bases not matched to a gene: 6. In DNA form, the CDR3 reads TGCGCCAGCAGCTCCGGGCAGGGGGCTACTGAAGCTTTCTTT. The encoded protein is CASSSGQGATEAFF.

This sequence joins TRBV13 and TRBJ2-4; D gene uncertain. V lost 3 bases to trimming and J lost 0 bases, with 9 bases between them. The CDR3 is made up of 15 amino acids. Germline values: CDR1 PRHDT, CDR2 FYEKMQ (reference sequence). CDR3 nucleotides: TGTGCCAGCAGCTTTAATGGGCTAGCCAAAAACATTCAGTACTTC. Its translation: CASSFNGLAKNIQYF.

The rearrangement uses TRBV7-9 and TRBJ1-5, with D unresolved. The CDR3 covers 11 residues. V shed 5 bases and J shed 9 bases, with 8 bases lying between them. Germline V CDR1 and CDR2: SEHNR, FQNEAQ (reference sequence). CDR3 sequence: CASSHAGPQHF. The CDR3 DNA follows: TGTGCCAGCAGCCATGCCGGGCCCCAGCATTTT.

This sequence joins TRBV14 and TRBJ1-5; unclear D gene. V was cut by 0 bases and J by 4 bases, with 7 bases left in between. The CDR3 runs 14 residues. Germline lookup yields CDR1 SGHDN and CDR2 FVKESK. CDR3 amino acids: CASSQDLENQPQHF. Written as DNA, the CDR3 is TGTGCCAGCAGCCAAGATTTGGAGAATCAGCCCCAGCATTTT.

This chain links TRBV9 with TRBJ2-6; the match to TRBD1 covers 8 bases. After removal of 0 bases from V and 2 bases from J, the junction contained 4 bases not matched to a gene. The CDR3 loop spans 17 amino acids. Germline CDR1 SGDLS, CDR2 YYNGEE. This CDR3 reads CASSVDPGGAGANVLTF. DNA of the CDR3: TGTGCCAGCAGCGTAGACCCAGGGGGCGCTGGGGCCAACGTCCTGACTTTC.

This clone was observed a few times. The chain links TRBV5-1 to TRBJ2-7, with 11 bases that match TRBD1. Losses at the gene ends were 0 bases for V and 7 bases for J; bases not matched to a gene: 3. Germline values: CDR1 SGHRS, CDR2 YFSETQ. The CDR3 has 14 residues. CDR3 amino acids: CASSLEGQGGEQYF. In DNA, the CDR3 is TGCGCCAGCAGCTTGGAGGGACAGGGGGGGGAGCAGTACTTC.

CDR3 in amino acids: CASSQEGDRGVAFF. CDR3 DNA: TGCGCCAGCAGCCAAGAAGGTGACAGGGGTGTAGCTTTCTTT. The chain has TRBV4-1 and TRBJ1-1, with TRBD1 matching over 8 bases. J gave up 10 bases and V 0 bases, and 7 bases lay outside the gene matches. The CDR3 has 14 amino acids. CDR1 MGHRA and CDR2 YSYEKL come from the germline V gene.

The V call is TRBV7-2, the J call TRBJ2-3, with 9 positions matching TRBD2. The germline V gene has CDR1 SGHTA and CDR2 FQGNSA. The trim removed 5 bases at V and 6 bases at J, leaving 12 bases unmatched. This CDR3 region has 16 residues. The CDR3 is CASSLGTSRGQDTQYF. The CDR3, as DNA: TGTGCCAGCAGCCTTGGGACTAGCAGAGGTCAGGATACGCAGTATTTT.

This sequence joins TRBV5-8 and TRBJ1-5; TRBD1 matches at 10 bases. The germline V gene has CDR1 SGHTS and CDR2 YDEGEE. Trimming removed 1 base from V and 5 bases from J; junction bases left unmatched: 3. The CDR3 is 15 amino acids. The CDR3 reads CASSLSTGGDQPQHF. The CDR3 DNA sequence: TGTGCCAGCAGCTTGTCGACAGGGGGCGATCAGCCCCAGCATTTT.

V is TRBV27 and J is TRBJ2-7; tentatively, D is TRBD2 (6 bases). Germline lookup yields CDR1 MNHEY and CDR2 SMNVEV (reference sequence). Trimming pared 8 bases from V and 4 bases from J, leaving 12 bases between. There are 12 residues in the CDR3. The CDR3 DNA reads TGTGCCAGCGGGACGGGGAGGTACGAGCAGTACTTC. Encoded protein: CASGTGRYEQYF.

The chain is built from TRBV2 and TRBJ2-7; TRBD2 might be the D (6 bases). Germline CDR1 reads SNHLY; CDR2 reads FYNNEI. The CDR3 is 14 amino acids. Trimming removed 3 bases at V and 3 bases at J, with 12 bases between. In DNA form, the CDR3 reads TGTGCCAGCAGTGAGCGGGGAACGTACTACGAGCAGTACTTC. This gives the protein CASSERGTYYEQYF.

This clone was seen more than once but under ten times. CDR3 in DNA: TGTGCCAGCAGTTCCCCTGGCAGGGTTGATAGCGGCTACACCTTC. Protein sequence: CASSSPGRVDSGYTF. The rearrangement uses TRBV28 and TRBJ1-2; TRBD1 is a possible D gene (5 bases). The CDR3 contains 15 residues. CDR1 and CDR2 from the germline V gene are MDHEN and SYDVKM. V gave up 4 bases and J gave up 8 bases, with 20 bases separating them.

The chain employs TRBV6-5 and TRBJ2-7, with 9 nucleotides matching TRBD1. J lost 3 bases, V lost 10 bases, and 7 bases had no gene match. CDR1 is MNHEY, CDR2 SVGAGI, per germline. The CDR3 sequence is 13 residues long. CDR3 coding DNA: TGTGCCACCCGGGACAGGGATAACTACGAGCAGTACTTC. It yields the protein CATRDRDNYEQYF.

This clone was found once. The chain joins TRBV7-6 to TRBJ2-7, with 10 bases lining up with TRBD1. The CDR3 runs 15 residues. Per the germline V gene, CDR1 is SGHVS and CDR2 is FNYEAQ. Trimming took 0 bases from V and 7 from J; bases not matched to a gene: 6. CDR3 region: CASSLAGQGVGEQYF. CDR3 sequence (DNA): TGTGCCAGCAGCTTAGCTGGACAGGGGGTTGGGGAGCAGTACTTC.

The chain uses TRBV4-3 and TRBJ2-2; 11 bases align to TRBD1. Germline CDR1 and CDR2: LGHNA and YSLEER. This CDR3 is built from 16 residues. The junction had 5 bases not matched to a gene; V was cut back by 0 bases and J by 8 bases. The CDR3 here is CASSQEPGQGEGELFF. CDR3 coding DNA: TGCGCCAGCAGCCAAGAGCCGGGACAGGGGGAAGGGGAGCTGTTTTTT.

J is TRBJ1-4 and V is TRBV27; TRBD1 is a possible D gene (6 bases). V was pared by 2 bases and J by 8 bases, with 15 bases between. Per the germline V gene, CDR1 is MNHEY and CDR2 is SMNVEV (reference sequence). This CDR3 spans 15 amino acids. The CDR3 spells CASSLRDRRPEKLFF. The CDR3 DNA sequence: TGTGCCAGCAGTTTACGTGACAGGCGCCCCGAAAAACTGTTTTTT.

The chain joins TRBV15 to TRBJ2-7; 7 positions match TRBD1. This CDR3 comprises 13 residues. Looked up from germline, CDR1 is LNHNV and CDR2 is YYDKDF (reference sequence). After removal of 3 bases from V and 6 bases from J, the junction contained 5 bases not matched to a gene. The CDR3 DNA reads TGTGCCACCAGCAGGCGACAGGGCAGCGAGCAGTACTTC. Translating gives CATSRRQGSEQYF.

The chain combines TRBV19 with TRBJ2-3, with D tentatively TRBD1 (6 bases). CDR1 is LNHDA, CDR2 SQIVND, per germline (reference sequence). V lost 3 bases to trimming and J lost 2 bases, with 12 bases between them. The CDR3 spans 15 residues. Written as DNA, the CDR3 is TGTGCCAGTAGTATCCAACAGGGCCTCACAGATACGCAGTATTTT. Residues: CASSIQQGLTDTQYF. Variable domain in full (rest from reference TRBV19 and TRBJ2-3): DGGITQSPKYLFRKEGQNVTLSCEQNLNHDAMYWYRQDPGQGLRLIYYSQIVNDFQKGDIAEGYSVSREKKESFPLTVTSAQKNPTAFYLCASSIQQGLTDTQYFGPGTRLTVL.

The chain employs TRBV4-1 and TRBJ1-1, with D perhaps TRBD1 (6 bases). From germline, CDR1 is MGHRA and CDR2 YSYEKL. This CDR3 comprises 15 residues. The germline V and J ends were trimmed by 3 bases and 1 base, with 12 bases remaining between them. The CDR3 sequence: CASSHPPTGNTEAFF. CDR3 sequence (DNA): TGCGCCAGCAGCCATCCCCCGACAGGGAACACTGAAGCTTTCTTT.

J is TRBJ2-2 and V is TRBV15; TRBD2 agrees at 9 bases. The CDR3 has 21 residues. Germline V CDR1 and CDR2: LNHNV, YYDKDF (reference sequence). The V and J ends lost 0 bases and 4 bases, in that order; junction bases with no gene match: 18. The CDR3 protein is CATSRDPMGLLAGAPTGELFF. Written as DNA, the CDR3 is TGTGCCACCAGCAGAGACCCGATGGGGCTATTAGCGGGGGCGCCCACCGGGGAGCTGTTTTTT.

The V call is TRBV2, the J call TRBJ2-5; TRBD2 is a possible D gene (7 bases). In germline, CDR1 is SNHLY, CDR2 FYNNEI. V shed 4 bases and J shed 5 bases, with 17 bases lying between them. The length of the CDR3 is 15 residues. For the CDR3, the DNA is TGTGCCAGCAGTGTACGGGGGGCGAGGGGGGAGACCCAGTACTTC. Encoded protein: CASSVRGARGETQYF.

V is TRBV6-4 and J is TRBJ1-2; weak D call: TRBD1 (6 bases). Germline V gives CDR1 MRHNA, CDR2 SNTAGT. The V end lost 10 bases, the J end lost 6 bases, and 15 bases lay between the germline ends. The CDR3 is 12 amino acids. In DNA form, the CDR3 reads TGTGCCACCCGGACAGTAAAGGATGGCTACACCTTC. Its protein product is CATRTVKDGYTF.